Following are 7 T cell receptor beta chains from one sample sequenced in a study of vaccination and CD4 T cells after COVID-19. The assay that was used to sequence DNA from cultured CD4+ T cells was the Oncomine TCR Beta short-read assay. MiXCR was run by TCRdb on the PCR reads, yielding one entry per CDR3 protein. The repertoire holds about 9,100 distinct CDR3 sequences, with about 70% as singletons. Sample treatment: approximately 11-day PBMC culture with coronavirus spike peptide pools or control peptides (ViraFEST assay). Their recognized antigens are unknown. Material: CD4+ T cells from blood, cultured in vitro. The receptor set was obtained from a human donor who had recovered from COVID-19.

The genes are TRBV6-2 or TRBV6-3 and TRBJ1-5; TRBD1 matches at 10 bases. V trimming: 3 bases; J trimming: 4 bases; junction bases outside the gene matches: 6. Germline V gene lookup returns CDR1 MNHEY and CDR2 SVGEGT. The CDR3 totals 16 residues. Here the CDR3 reads CASSYYDRGHNQPQHF. DNA for the CDR3: TGTGCCAGCAGTTATTATGACAGGGGGCATAATCAGCCCCAGCATTTT.

V usage is TRBV20-1 and J usage is TRBJ1-5; 8 bases align to TRBD1. CDR3 length equals 14 residues. Germline CDR1 and CDR2: DFQATT and SNEGSKA (reference sequence). After removal of 3 bases from V and 7 bases from J, the junction contained 8 bases not matched to a gene. In DNA, the CDR3 is TGCAGTGCTAGGAAAGGACAGGGCGGGCAGCCCCAGCATTTT. This encodes CSARKGQGGQPQHF.

The chain uses TRBV20-1 and TRBJ2-3; 11 nucleotides agree with TRBD2. V lost 5 bases to trimming and J lost 9 bases; unmatched junction nucleotides: 13. The CDR3 spans 15 residues. CDR1 and CDR2 from the germline V gene are DFQATT and SNEGSKA (reference sequence). The CDR3 nucleotides are TGCAGTGCTGACCCGGGGACTAGCGGAATTGGCACGCAGTATTTT. Its protein is CSADPGTSGIGTQYF.

The V gene is TRBV28, the J gene TRBJ1-5; D unclear. Germline V CDR1 and CDR2: MDHEN, SYDVKM. The CDR3 is 12 amino acids. V dropped 6 bases and J dropped 16 bases, with 19 bases sitting between them. The CDR3 coding sequence is TGTGCCAGCAGCCCCCCCGGATACGCAGTCCATTTT. This sequence encodes CASSPPGYAVHF.

The CDR3 reads CAWRDRGSNYGYTF. The CDR3, as DNA: TGTGCCTGGAGGGACAGGGGATCCAACTATGGCTACACCTTC. The genes are TRBV30 and TRBJ1-2; TRBD1 matches 9 bases. The junction had 4 bases not matched to a gene; V was cut back by 3 bases and J by 2 bases. Germline V gives CDR1 GTSNPN, CDR2 SVGIG (reference sequence). This CDR3 has 14 amino acids.

V usage is TRBV2 and J usage is TRBJ2-1; possibly TRBD1 for D (6 bases). Germline CDR1 reads SNHLY; CDR2 reads FYNNEI. The CDR3 is 13 amino acids. V shed 7 bases and J shed 4 bases, with 11 bases lying between them. CDR3 DNA sequence: TGTGCCAGCACGCCAGGGGAATACAATGAGCAGTTCTTC. Encoded protein: CASTPGEYNEQFF.

This sequence joins TRBV28 and TRBJ2-7, with no clear D. Germline V lookup: CDR1 MDHEN, CDR2 SYDVKM. The CDR3 is made up of 13 amino acids. V was cut by 6 bases and J by 5 bases, with 14 bases left in between. The CDR3 is CASSLANSHEQYF. Written as DNA, the CDR3 is TGTGCCAGCAGCCTTGCCAACAGCCACGAGCAGTACTTC.